This TCR beta chain came from a study of blood T cells in healthy people across ages. The authors ran a second PCR of 7 to 11 cycles using a sample-barcoded 5' primer and a J-beta primer mix. Each cDNA molecule received a tag from a template-switch adaptor that had 12 random nucleotides. TCRdb fed the 5' RACE reads into MiXCR, producing one record per CDR3 protein. The table lists roughly 800,000 distinct CDR3 sequences, nearly 60% of them singletons. The V end was cut by 2 bases, the J end by 5 bases, with 10 bases between. The CDR3 extends over 14 amino acids. This chain uses TRBV12-3 or TRBV12-4 with TRBJ1-5, with D unresolved. The specimen was blood. The source is a man aged 25 to 45 in good health. The CDR3 DNA sequence: TGTGCCAGCAGTTTAAAGGGTGTGGATCAGCCCCAGCATTTT. Its translation: CASSLKGVDQPQHF.